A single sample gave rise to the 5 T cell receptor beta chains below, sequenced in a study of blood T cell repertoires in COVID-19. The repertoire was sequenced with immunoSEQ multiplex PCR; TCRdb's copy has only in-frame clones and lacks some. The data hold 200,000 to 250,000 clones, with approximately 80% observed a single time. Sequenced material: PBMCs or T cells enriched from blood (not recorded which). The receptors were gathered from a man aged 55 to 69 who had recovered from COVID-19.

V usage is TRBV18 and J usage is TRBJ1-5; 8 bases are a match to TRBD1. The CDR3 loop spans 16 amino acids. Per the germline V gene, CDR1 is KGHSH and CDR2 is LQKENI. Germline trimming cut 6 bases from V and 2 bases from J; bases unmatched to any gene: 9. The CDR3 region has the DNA TGTGCCAGCTCCTCGGTGCAGGGGGCGCGCAATCAGCCCCAGCATTTT. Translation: CASSSVQGARNQPQHF.

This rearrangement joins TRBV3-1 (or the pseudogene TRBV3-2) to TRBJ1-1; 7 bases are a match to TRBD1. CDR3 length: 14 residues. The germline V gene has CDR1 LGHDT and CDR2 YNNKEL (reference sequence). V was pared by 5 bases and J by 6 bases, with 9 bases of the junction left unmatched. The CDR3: CASSKGTVFSEAFF. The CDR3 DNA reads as TGTGCCAGCAGCAAAGGGACAGTCTTTTCTGAAGCTTTCTTT.

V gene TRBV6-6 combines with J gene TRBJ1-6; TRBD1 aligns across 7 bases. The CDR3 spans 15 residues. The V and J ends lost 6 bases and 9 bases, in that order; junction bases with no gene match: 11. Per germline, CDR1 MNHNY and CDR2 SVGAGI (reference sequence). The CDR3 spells CASSPDSGGSSPLHF. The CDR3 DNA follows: TGTGCCAGCAGCCCAGACTCAGGGGGATCTTCACCCCTCCACTTT.

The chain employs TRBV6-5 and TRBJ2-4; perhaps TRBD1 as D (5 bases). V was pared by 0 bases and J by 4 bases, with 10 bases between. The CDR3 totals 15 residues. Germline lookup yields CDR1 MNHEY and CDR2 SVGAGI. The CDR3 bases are TGTGCCAGCAGTTACTCGGTGCAGGGAAAAAACATTCAGTACTTC. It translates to CASSYSVQGKNIQYF.

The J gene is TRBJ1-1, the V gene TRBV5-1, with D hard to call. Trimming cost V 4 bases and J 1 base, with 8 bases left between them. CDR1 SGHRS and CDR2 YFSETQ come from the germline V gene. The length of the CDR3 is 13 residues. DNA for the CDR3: TGCGCCAGCAGCGCTCTCAGGAACACTGAAGCTTTCTTT. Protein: CASSALRNTEAFF.